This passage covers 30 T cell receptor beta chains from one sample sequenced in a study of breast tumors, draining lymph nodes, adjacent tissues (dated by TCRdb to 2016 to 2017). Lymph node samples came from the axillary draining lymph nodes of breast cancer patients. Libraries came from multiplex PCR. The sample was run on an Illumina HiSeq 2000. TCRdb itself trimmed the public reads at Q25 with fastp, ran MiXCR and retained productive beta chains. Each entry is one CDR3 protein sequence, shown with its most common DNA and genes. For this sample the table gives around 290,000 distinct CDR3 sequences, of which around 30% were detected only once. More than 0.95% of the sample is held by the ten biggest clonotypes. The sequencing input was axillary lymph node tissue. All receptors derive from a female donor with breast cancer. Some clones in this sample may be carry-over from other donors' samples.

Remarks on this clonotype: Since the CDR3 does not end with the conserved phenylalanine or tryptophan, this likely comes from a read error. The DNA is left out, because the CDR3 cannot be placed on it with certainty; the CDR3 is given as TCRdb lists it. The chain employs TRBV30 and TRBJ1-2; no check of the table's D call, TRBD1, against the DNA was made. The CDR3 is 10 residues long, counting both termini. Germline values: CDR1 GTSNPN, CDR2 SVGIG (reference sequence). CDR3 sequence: CAGRALSHFV.

In DNA, the CDR3 is TGTGCCTGGAGTCCCCGTATAGTCTACGAGCAGTACTTC. Protein sequence: CAWSPRIVYEQYF. J is TRBJ2-7 and V is TRBV30; D gene unclear. Germline loops: CDR1 GTSNPN, CDR2 SVGIG (reference sequence). The CDR3 consists of 13 residues. V dropped 2 bases and J dropped 3 bases, with 11 bases sitting between them.

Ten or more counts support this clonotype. The CDR3, as DNA: TGTGCCAGCAGTTACAGGGGCGGCGAGACCCAGTACTTC. Residues: CASSYRGGETQYF. The chain links TRBV6-5 to TRBJ2-5; D perhaps matches TRBD1 (5 bases). V was shortened by 2 bases and J by 5 bases, with 9 bases between the two germline ends. Germline CDR1 MNHEY, CDR2 SVGAGI. This CDR3 is built from 13 residues.

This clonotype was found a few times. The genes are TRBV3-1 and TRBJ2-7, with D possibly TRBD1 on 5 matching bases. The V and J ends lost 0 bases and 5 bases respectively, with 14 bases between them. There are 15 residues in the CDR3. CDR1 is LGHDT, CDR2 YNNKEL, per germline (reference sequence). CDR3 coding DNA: TGTGCCAGCAGCCAAGATGCCACAGGTTTAGACGAGCAGTACTTC. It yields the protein CASSQDATGLDEQYF.

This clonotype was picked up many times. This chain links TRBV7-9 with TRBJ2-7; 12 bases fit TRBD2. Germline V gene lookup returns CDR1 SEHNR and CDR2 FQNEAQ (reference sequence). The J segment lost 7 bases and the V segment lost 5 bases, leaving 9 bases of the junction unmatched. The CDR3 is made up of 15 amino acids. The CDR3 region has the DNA TGTGCCAGCAGCCCGACTAGCGGGAGTTTGGAAGAGCAGTACTTC. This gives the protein CASSPTSGSLEEQYF.

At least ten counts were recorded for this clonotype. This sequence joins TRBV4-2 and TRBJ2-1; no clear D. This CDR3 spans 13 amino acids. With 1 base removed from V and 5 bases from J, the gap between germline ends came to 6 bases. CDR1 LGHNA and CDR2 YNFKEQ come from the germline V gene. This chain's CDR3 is CASSQGRNNEQFF. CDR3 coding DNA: TGTGCCAGCAGCCAAGGCAGAAACAATGAGCAGTTCTTC.

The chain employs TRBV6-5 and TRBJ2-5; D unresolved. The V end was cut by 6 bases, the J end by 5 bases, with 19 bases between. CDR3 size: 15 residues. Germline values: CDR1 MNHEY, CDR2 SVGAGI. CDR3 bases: TGTGCCAGCAGACTCTTCGGCAACTCTGGGGAGACCCAGTACTTC. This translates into CASRLFGNSGETQYF.

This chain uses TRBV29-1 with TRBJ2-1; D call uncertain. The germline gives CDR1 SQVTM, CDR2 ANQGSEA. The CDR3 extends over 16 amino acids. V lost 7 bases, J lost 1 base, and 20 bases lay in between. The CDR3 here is CSANLKSWRSYNEQFF. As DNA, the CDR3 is TGCAGCGCCAACTTGAAATCCTGGCGGTCCTACAATGAGCAGTTCTTC.

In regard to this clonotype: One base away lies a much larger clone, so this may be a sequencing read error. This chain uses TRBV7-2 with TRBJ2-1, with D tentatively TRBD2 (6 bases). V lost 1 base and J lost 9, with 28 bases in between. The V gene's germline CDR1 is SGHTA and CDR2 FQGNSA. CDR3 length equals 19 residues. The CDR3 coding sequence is TGTGCCAGCAGCTTAGGGCGGCCAGGCGCCGGGAGCAGTTTTAGTGAGCAGTTCTTC. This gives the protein CASSLGRPGAGSSFSEQFF.

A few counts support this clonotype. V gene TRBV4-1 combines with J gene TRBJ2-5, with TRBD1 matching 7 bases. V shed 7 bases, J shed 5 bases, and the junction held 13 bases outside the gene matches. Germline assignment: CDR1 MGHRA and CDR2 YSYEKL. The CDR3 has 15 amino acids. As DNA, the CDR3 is TGCGCCAGCAACACTGGACAGGCCACGGTCGAGACCCAGTACTTC. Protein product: CASNTGQATVETQYF.

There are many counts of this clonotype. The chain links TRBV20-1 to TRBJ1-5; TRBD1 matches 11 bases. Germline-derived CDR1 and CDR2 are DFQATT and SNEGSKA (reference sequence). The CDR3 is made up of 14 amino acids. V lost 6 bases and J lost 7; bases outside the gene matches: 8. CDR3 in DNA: TGCAGTGCAGGAGGACAGGGGGCCGGACAGCCCCAGCATTTT. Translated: CSAGGQGAGQPQHF.

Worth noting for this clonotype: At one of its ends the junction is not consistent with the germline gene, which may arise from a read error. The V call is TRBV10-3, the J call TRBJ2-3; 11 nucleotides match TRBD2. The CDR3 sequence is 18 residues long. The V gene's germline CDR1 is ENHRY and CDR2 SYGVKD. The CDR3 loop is CASSMLAGGETSTDTQYF. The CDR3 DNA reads TGTGCCAGCAGTATGTTAGCGGGGGGGGAAACTAGCACAGATACGCAGTATTTT.

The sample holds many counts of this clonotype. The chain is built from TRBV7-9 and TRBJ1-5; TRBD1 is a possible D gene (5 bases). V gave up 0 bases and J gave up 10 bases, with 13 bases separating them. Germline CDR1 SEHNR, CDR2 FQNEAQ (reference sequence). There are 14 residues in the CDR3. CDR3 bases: TGTGCCAGCAGCTTAGCGGGGAGCAGGGAACCCCAGCATTTT. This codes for CASSLAGSREPQHF.

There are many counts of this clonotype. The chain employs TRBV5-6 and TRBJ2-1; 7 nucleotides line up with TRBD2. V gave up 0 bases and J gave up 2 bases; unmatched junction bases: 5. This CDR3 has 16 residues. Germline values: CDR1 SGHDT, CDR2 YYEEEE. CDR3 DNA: TGTGCCAGCAGCTTGGACCGCGGGAGTACCTACAATGAGCAGTTCTTC. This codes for CASSLDRGSTYNEQFF.

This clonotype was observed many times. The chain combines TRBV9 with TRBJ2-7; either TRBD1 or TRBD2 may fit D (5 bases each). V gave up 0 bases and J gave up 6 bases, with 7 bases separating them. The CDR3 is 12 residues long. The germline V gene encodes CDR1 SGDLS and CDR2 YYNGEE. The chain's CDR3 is CASSVDGGEQYF. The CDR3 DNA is TGTGCCAGCAGCGTAGATGGGGGCGAGCAGTACTTC.

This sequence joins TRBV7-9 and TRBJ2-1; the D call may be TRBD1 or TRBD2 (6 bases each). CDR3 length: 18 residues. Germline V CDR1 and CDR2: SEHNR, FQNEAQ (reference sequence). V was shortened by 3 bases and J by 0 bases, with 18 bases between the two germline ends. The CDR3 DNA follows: TGTGCCAGCAGCTTCACGACAGGAGGGACGCGCTCCTACAATGAGCAGTTCTTC. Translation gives CASSFTTGGTRSYNEQFF. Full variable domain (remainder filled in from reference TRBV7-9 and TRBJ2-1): DTGVSQNPRHKITKRGQNVTFRCDPISEHNRLYWYRQTLGQGPEFLTYFQNEAQLEKSRLLSDRFSAERPKGSFSTLEIQRTEQGDSAMYLCASSFTTGGTRSYNEQFFGPGTRLTVL.

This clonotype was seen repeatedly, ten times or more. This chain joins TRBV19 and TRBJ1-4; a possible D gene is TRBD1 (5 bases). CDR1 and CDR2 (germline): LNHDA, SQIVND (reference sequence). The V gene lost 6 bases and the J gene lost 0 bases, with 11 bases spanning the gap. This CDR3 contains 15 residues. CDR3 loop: CASRSGMATNEKLFF. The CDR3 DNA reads TGTGCCAGTAGATCAGGGATGGCAACTAATGAAAAACTGTTTTTT.

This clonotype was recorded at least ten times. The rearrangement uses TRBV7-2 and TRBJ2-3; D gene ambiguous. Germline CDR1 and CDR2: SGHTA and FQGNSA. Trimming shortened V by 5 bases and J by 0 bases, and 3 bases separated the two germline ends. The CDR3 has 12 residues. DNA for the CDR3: TGTGCCAGCAGCACTAGCACAGATACGCAGTATTTT. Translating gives CASSTSTDTQYF.

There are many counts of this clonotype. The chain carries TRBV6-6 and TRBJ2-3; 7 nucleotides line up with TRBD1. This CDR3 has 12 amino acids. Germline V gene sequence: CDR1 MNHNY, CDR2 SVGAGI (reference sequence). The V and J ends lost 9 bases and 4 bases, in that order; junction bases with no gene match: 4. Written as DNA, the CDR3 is TGTGCCAGTCACAGGGGTTCAGATACGCAGTATTTT. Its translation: CASHRGSDTQYF.

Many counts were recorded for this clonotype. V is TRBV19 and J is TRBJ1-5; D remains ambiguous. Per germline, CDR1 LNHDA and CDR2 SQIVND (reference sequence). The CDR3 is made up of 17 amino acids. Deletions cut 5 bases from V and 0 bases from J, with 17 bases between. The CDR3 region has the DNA TGTGCCAGTAGTCCAGCCCCGTCGACAAGTAGCAATCAGCCCCAGCATTTT. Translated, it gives CASSPAPSTSSNQPQHF.

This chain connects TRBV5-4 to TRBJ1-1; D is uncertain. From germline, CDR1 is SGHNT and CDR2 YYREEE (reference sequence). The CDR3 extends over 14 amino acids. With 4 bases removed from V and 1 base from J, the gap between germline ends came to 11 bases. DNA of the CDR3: TGTGCCAGCAGCCCCCAGTGGACGAACACTGAAGCTTTCTTT. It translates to CASSPQWTNTEAFF.

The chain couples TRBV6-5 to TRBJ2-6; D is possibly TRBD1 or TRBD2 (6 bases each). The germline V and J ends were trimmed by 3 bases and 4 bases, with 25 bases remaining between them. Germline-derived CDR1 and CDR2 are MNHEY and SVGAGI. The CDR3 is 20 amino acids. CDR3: CASSYGGPGRTRRGANVLTF. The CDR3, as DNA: TGTGCCAGCAGTTATGGGGGGCCTGGGAGGACTCGGCGGGGGGCCAACGTCCTGACTTTC.

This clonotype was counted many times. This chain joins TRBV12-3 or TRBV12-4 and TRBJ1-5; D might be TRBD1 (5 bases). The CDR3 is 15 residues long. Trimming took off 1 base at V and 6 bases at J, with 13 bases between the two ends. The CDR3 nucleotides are TGTGCCAGCAGTTTAGGAACGGGGGGACTTCAGCCCCAGCATTTT. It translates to CASSLGTGGLQPQHF.

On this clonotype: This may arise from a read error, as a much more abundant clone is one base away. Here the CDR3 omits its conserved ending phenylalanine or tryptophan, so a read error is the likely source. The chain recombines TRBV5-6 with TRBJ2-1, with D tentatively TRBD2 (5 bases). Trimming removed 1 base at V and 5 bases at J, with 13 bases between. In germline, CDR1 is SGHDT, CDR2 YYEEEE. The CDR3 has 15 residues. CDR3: CASSLFIHGNNEQFL. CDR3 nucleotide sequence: TGTGCCAGCAGCTTGTTTATCCACGGGAACAATGAGCAGTTCCTC.

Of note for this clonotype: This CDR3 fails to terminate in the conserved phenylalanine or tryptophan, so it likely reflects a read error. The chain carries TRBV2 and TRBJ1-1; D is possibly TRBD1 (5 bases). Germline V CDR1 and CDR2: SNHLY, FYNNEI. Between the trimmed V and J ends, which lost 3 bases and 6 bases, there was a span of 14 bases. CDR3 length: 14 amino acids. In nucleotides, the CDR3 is TGTGCCAGCAGTGATGAGGGAGGGGTTGCTGAAGCTTTCTTG. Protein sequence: CASSDEGGVAEAFL.

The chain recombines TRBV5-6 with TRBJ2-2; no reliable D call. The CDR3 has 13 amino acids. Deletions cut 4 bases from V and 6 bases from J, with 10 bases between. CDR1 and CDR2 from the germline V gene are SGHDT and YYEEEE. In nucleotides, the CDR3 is TGTGCCAGCAGCGATATAGGATCCGGGGAGCTGTTTTTT. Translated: CASSDIGSGELFF. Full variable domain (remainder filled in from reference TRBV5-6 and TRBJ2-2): DAGVTQSPTHLIKTRGQQVTLRCSPKSGHDTVSWYQQALGQGPQFIFQYYEEEERQRGNFPDRFSGHQFPNYSSELNVNALLLGDSALYLCASSDIGSGELFFGEGSRLTVL.

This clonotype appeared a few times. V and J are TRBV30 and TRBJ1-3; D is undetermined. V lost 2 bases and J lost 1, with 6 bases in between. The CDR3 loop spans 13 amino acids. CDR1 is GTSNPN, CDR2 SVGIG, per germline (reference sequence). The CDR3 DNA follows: TGTGCCTGGAGTAATTTATCTGGAAACACCATATATTTT. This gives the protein CAWSNLSGNTIYF.

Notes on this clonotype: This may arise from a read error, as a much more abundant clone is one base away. The CDR3 DNA reads as TGTGCCAGCAGTTACTCGGTCGATTCTGGAAACACCATATATTTT. Its protein product is CASSYSVDSGNTIYF. The chain uses TRBV6-5 and TRBJ1-3, with unresolved D. In germline, CDR1 is MNHEY, CDR2 SVGAGI. The length of the CDR3 is 15 residues. The V gene lost 0 bases and the J gene lost 1 base, with 7 bases spanning the gap.

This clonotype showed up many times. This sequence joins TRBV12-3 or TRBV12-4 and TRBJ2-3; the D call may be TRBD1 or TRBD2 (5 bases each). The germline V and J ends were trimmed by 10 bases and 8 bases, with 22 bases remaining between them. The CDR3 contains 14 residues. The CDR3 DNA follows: TGTGCCACCAATGGGGGAGCCGCCCCAGGTACGCAGTATTTT. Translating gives CATNGGAAPGTQYF.

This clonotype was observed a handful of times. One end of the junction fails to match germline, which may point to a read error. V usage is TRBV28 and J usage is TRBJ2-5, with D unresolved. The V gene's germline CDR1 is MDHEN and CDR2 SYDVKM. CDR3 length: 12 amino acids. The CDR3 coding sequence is TGTGCCAGTAAAGATATCCAAGGGACCCAGTACTTC. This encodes CASKDIQGTQYF.